This section outlines one T cell receptor beta chain sequence together with its context. Seattle participants joined during active infection and were tracked over time. Germline CDR1 is LGHNA and CDR2 is YSLEER. This CDR3 region has 14 residues. V lost 0 bases and J 7 bases, leaving 12 bases between the germline ends. The data stem from a study of blood T cell repertoires in COVID-19. Study-wide background: From the United States, Italy and Spain came samples of acute and convalescent COVID-19. Sample material is recorded as cDNA or gDNA derived from T cells, B-cell-depleted T cells, or PBMCs.

Authors' analysis steps: From reference gene primer amplification, estimates of nucleated cell counts were derived. TCRdb keeps only in-frame clones here, not all; method: immunoSEQ multiplex PCR. V, J and clone size reflect that table, while D and trimming were determined from the DNA. The sample has 250,000 to 350,000 clones, about nine tenths seen once. This rearrangement joins TRBV4-3 to TRBJ1-2; D perhaps matches TRBD1 (6 bases). The material sequenced was peripheral blood. The receptor was derived from a woman in her twenties or thirties with COVID-19, enrolled during active disease. This CDR3 reads CASSQDSGTPGYTF. The CDR3 bases are TGCGCCAGCAGCCAAGATTCCGGGACACCTGGCTACACCTTC.